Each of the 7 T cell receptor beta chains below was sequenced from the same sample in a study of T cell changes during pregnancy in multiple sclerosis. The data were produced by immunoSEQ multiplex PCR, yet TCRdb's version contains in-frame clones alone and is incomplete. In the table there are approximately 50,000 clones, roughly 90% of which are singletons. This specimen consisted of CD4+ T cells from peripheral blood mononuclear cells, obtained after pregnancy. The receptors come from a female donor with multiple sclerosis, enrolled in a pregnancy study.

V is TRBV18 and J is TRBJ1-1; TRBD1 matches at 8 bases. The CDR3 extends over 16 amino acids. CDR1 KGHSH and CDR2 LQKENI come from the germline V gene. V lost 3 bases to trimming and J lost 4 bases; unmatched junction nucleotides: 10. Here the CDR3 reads CASSPRTGREGTEAFF. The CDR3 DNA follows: TGTGCCAGCTCACCGCGGACAGGGCGGGAGGGCACTGAAGCTTTCTTT.

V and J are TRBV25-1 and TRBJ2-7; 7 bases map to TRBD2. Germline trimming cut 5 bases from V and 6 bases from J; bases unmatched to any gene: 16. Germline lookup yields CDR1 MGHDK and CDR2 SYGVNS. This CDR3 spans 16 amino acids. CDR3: CASSPLRSGGPSEQYF. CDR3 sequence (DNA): TGTGCCAGCAGTCCCCTCAGATCGGGAGGCCCCAGCGAGCAGTACTTC.

CDR3 in DNA: TGTGCCATCAGTGATGACGGGGGAGGGAGTCAGCCCCAGCATTTT. Protein: CAISDDGGGSQPQHF. This chain joins TRBV10-3 and TRBJ1-5; D might be TRBD1 (5 bases). Germline V lookup: CDR1 ENHRY, CDR2 SYGVKD. The V end was cut by 3 bases, the J end by 6 bases, with 15 bases between. The CDR3 has 15 amino acids.

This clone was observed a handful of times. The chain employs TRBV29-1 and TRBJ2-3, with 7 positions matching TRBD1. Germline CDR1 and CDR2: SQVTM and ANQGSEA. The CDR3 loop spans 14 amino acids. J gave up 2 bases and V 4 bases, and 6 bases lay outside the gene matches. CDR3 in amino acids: CSVAGRGNTDTQYF. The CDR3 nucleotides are TGCAGCGTTGCCGGCAGGGGGAACACAGATACGCAGTATTTT.

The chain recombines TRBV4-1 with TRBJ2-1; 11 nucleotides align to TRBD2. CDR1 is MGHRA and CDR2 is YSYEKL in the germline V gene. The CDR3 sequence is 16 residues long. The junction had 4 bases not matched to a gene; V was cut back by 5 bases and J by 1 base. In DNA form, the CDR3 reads TGCGCCAGCAGCTCAGTAGCGGGAGGGTCCTACAATGAGCAGTTCTTC. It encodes CASSSVAGGSYNEQFF.

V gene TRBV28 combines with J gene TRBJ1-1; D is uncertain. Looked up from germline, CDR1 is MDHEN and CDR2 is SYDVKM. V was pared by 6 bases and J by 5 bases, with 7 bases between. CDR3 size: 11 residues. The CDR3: CASREWTEAFF. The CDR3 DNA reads TGTGCCAGCAGGGAGTGGACTGAAGCTTTCTTT.

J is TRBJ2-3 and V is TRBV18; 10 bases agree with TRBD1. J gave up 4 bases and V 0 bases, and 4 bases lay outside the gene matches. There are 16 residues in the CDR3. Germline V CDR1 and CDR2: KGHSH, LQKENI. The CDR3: CASSPPTGGRADTQYF. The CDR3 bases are TGTGCCAGCTCACCACCGACAGGGGGCCGGGCAGATACGCAGTATTTT.